This TCR beta chain stems from a study of regulatory T cells in long-lasting Graves disease (dated by TCRdb to the early 2020s). For the study in its entirety: Persistent Graves' disease was defined as antithyroid drug treatment for over 5 years with persistently positive TSH receptor autoantibodies. Peripheral blood TCR sequencing and RNA sequencing compared persistent Graves' disease patients with newly diagnosed Graves' disease patients. The study was conducted in China and was registered as a clinical trial. A total of roughly 35 samples were covered by TCR sequencing, comprising some 13 persistent and 20 or so newly diagnosed Graves' disease patients. In the clinical cohort, patients with persistent Graves' disease had used antithyroid drugs for an average of about 10.3 years.

General study outcomes and caveats: Persistent disease showed preferential use of TRBV28, TRBJ1-2 and TRBJ2-5, whereas newly diagnosed disease favored TRBV20-1 and TRBJ2-1. Only the TCR beta chain was sequenced and analyzed. The authors acknowledged the small sample size as a limitation that may reduce accuracy. More public clonotypes were shared among persistent patients (more than 2,500) than among newly diagnosed patients (roughly 1,000). Persistent Graves' disease patients showed lower TCR Shannon entropy and fewer highly expanded clones than newly diagnosed patients, suggesting clonal expansion. Peripheral blood alone was examined, since thyroid tissue, which constituted the primary lesion, could not be accessed.

Counted from cysteine to phenylalanine, this CDR3 has 20 amino acids. Of all the DNA, just the CDR3 is kept, 60 bases in frame from base 1. After removal of 6 bases from V and 0 bases from J, the junction retains 15 bases not matched to a gene. Per the germline V gene, SNHLY is the CDR1 and FYNNEI is the CDR2. The meaning of the sample's time point label: persistent/refractory GD, antithyroid drugs over 5 years with positive TRAb. RNA was extracted from PBMCs in TRIzol for both TCR sequencing and RNA sequencing. The diagnosis of Graves' disease was made according to American Thyroid Association guidelines. The patients came from an endocrinology department in Xi'an, China. Each patient gave around 9.2 milliliters of peripheral blood, collected in an EDTA anticoagulant tube. PBMCs were isolated by Ficoll Paque Plus density gradient separation without further T cell sorting. An Agilent 2100 Bioanalyzer and agarose gel were used to check RNA quality, while a NanoDrop 2000 measured RNA concentration.

The library relied on multiplex PCR. The instrument was an Illumina HiSeq 4000. TCR beta libraries were built with iRepertoire HTBI primers and Arm-PCR amplification of CDR3 regions. Gel purification was performed on PCR products prior to sequencing. In the source study's methods: Across samples, 60 to 75 TRBV and 13 to 15 TRBJ segments were identified and used for gene usage analysis of CDR3 amino acid clonotypes. Filtered high-quality paired reads were merged into contigs using COPE and FqMerger. Contigs were aligned with BLAST to IMGT TRBV, TRBD and TRBJ reference genes, and CDR3 was defined per IMGT. Any clonotype with a frequency above 0.1% was counted as a highly expanded clone. Shannon entropy served as the measure of repertoire diversity, while the Gini coefficient captured V-J evenness. Public clonotypes were defined as clonotypes shared by more than one individual. TCRdb applied fastp at Q25 and MiXCR to the public reads, then kept only in-frame beta chains. CDR3 protein duplicates are merged, each entry listing the most common genes and DNA. The V and J calls reflect TCRdb's pipeline rather than the authors' work. The sample has roughly 300,000 distinct CDR3 sequences on record, roughly 21% of them singletons. Roughly 50% of the sample is in the top ten clones.

Concerning this clonotype itself: There is no known antigen for this receptor. Nothing much larger sits one base from this clone, and base qualities are not available.

The chain links TRBV2 with TRBJ2-3, and 13 bases in between align with TRBD2. This receptor was obtained from a female donor with Graves disease. The source was peripheral blood mononuclear cells (PBMCs), collected when the disease was refractory, from a patient treated with antithyroid drugs. In nucleotide form, the sequence is TGTGCCAGCAGACCCGATTGGACTAGCGGGAGTCCTACTAGCACAGATACGCAGTATTTT. Translated, this is CASRPDWTSGSPTSTDTQYF.